This TCR beta chain is drawn from a study of blood T cell repertoires in COVID-19. Study-wide context: The samples span acute and convalescent COVID-19 from the United States, Italy and Spain. Nucleic acid was either cDNA or gDNA, and it came from T cells, B-cell-depleted T cells, or PBMCs.

The V and J ends lost 0 bases and 2 bases, in that order; junction bases with no gene match: 0. The CDR3 runs 15 residues. From germline, CDR1 is SGHTS and CDR2 YDEGEE. Original data processing: Reference gene primer amplification in the assay estimated nucleated cell counts. Generated by immunoSEQ multiplex PCR, the TCRdb table keeps only in-frame clones and is missing some. The V and J calls and clone size are taken from that table; D and trimming were inferred from the DNA. The sample has 80,000 to 130,000 clones, 91% seen once. Sequenced: peripheral blood. V is TRBV5-8 and J is TRBJ1-5, with TRBD1 identical over 9 bases. The sequence came from a man in his sixties with acute or convalescent COVID-19. The CDR3 region is CASSLGTGGNQPQHF. In DNA, the CDR3 is TGTGCCAGCAGCTTGGGGACAGGGGGCAATCAGCCCCAGCATTTT.